The clone carrying this T cell receptor beta chain was recorded a few times. This entry belongs to a study of blood T cell repertoires in COVID-19. Background on the study: From the United States, Italy and Spain came samples of acute and convalescent COVID-19. The analysed material was cDNA or gDNA that came from T cells, B-cell-depleted T cells, or PBMCs.

Authors' methods: The assay estimated nucleated cells by amplifying reference gene primers. Generated by immunoSEQ multiplex PCR, the TCRdb table keeps only in-frame clones and is missing some. Clonal size and the V and J genes are those of that table, whereas D and trimming came from the DNA. The sample holds about 58,000 clones, 78% seen once. Germline V gene lookup returns CDR1 SEHNR and CDR2 FQNEAQ (reference sequence). V lost 5 bases and J lost 6; bases outside the gene matches: 3. The length of the CDR3 is 12 residues. The sample comprised peripheral blood. This chain connects TRBV7-9 to TRBJ1-2; 7 nucleotides agree with TRBD1. This TCR derives from a human donor in a cohort sampled during active COVID-19. Here the CDR3 DNA reads TGTGCCAGCAGCACCGACAGGGATGGCTACACCTTC. Protein sequence: CASSTDRDGYTF.